These 21 T cell receptor beta chains originate from one sample sequenced in a study of shared clonotypes between healthy human individuals. Naivety among CD8 cells was defined by CD45RO negativity and positive CCR7 selection, thereby excluding terminally differentiated effector memory CD45RA+ cells. Here immunoSEQ multiplex PCR was the method, and the copy in TCRdb shows in-frame clones only, minus some. Among about 2 million clones listed, about 95% were seen once. Sequenced material: naive CD8+ T cells sorted from blood. These TCRs come from a man aged 18 to 35 in good health.

A note on this clone: Other DNA sequences within the sample encode an identical CDR3. The V call is TRBV6-1, the J call TRBJ2-7; perhaps TRBD2 as D (5 bases). The V end was cut by 4 bases, the J end by 0 bases, with 7 bases between. Germline CDR1 reads MNHNS; CDR2 reads SASEGT. This CDR3 region has 13 residues. As DNA, the CDR3 is TGTGCCAGCAGTGCGGGGTCCTCCTACGAGCAGTACTTC. Residues: CASSAGSSYEQYF.

This sequence joins TRBV6-5 and TRBJ2-5; D is possibly TRBD2 (5 bases). V was shortened by 4 bases and J by 4 bases, with 16 bases between the two germline ends. Germline values: CDR1 MNHEY, CDR2 SVGAGI. The length of the CDR3 is 15 residues. The CDR3 loop reads CASSFDSLGGETQYF. CDR3 nucleotides: TGTGCCAGCAGTTTCGACTCGCTCGGAGGAGAGACCCAGTACTTC.

The chain has TRBV13 and TRBJ2-7; 8 positions match TRBD1. The CDR3 runs to 13 residues. CDR1 and CDR2 from the germline V gene are PRHDT and FYEKMQ (reference sequence). The trim removed 10 bases at V and 2 bases at J, leaving 7 bases unmatched. CDR3 amino acids: CATAHRGAYEQYF. CDR3 in DNA: TGTGCCACCGCCCACAGGGGGGCCTACGAGCAGTACTTC.

The chain is built from TRBV7-9 and TRBJ2-1, with D perhaps given as TRBD1 or TRBD2 (5 bases each). CDR3 size: 15 residues. Trimming removed 8 bases from V and 2 bases from J, with 16 bases in between. Germline lookup yields CDR1 SEHNR and CDR2 FQNEAQ (reference sequence). The CDR3 loop reads CASPPEGLAYNEQFF. CDR3 DNA sequence: TGTGCCAGCCCCCCAGAGGGGTTAGCCTACAATGAGCAGTTCTTC.

The chain is built from TRBV18 and TRBJ1-1; D is possibly TRBD1 (5 bases). Germline V CDR1 and CDR2: KGHSH, LQKENI. The CDR3 consists of 13 residues. Trimming cost V 6 bases and J 8 bases, with 16 bases left between them. The CDR3 reads CASSKQAGSEAFF. The CDR3 DNA sequence: TGTGCCAGCTCCAAACAGGCAGGCAGCGAAGCTTTCTTT.

The genes are TRBV19 and TRBJ2-3; 11 bases map to TRBD1. This CDR3 comprises 17 residues. The junction had 8 bases not matched to a gene; V was cut back by 6 bases and J by 0 bases. The germline gives CDR1 LNHDA, CDR2 SQIVND (reference sequence). CDR3 loop: CASSPGQGGISTDTQYF. The CDR3, as DNA: TGTGCCAGTAGCCCGGGACAGGGGGGCATAAGCACAGATACGCAGTATTTT.

This clone was picked up one time. J is TRBJ2-1 and V is TRBV6-1; 14 nucleotides match TRBD2. The CDR3 has 19 amino acids. Losses at the gene ends were 3 bases for V and 2 bases for J; bases not matched to a gene: 9. Germline V gives CDR1 MNHNS, CDR2 SASEGT. The CDR3 DNA follows: TGTGCCAGCAGTGATCCGGGACTAGCGGGAGAGGGCACCTACAATGAGCAGTTCTTC. Translated: CASSDPGLAGEGTYNEQFF.

The chain links TRBV7-9 to TRBJ2-7; D possibly corresponds to TRBD1 (6 bases). Germline values: CDR1 SEHNR, CDR2 FQNEAQ (reference sequence). With 6 bases removed from V and 4 bases from J, the gap between germline ends came to 25 bases. The CDR3 contains 17 residues. CDR3 DNA: TGTGCCAGCAGACCCTCTGAGGGGCTAGGAACAGGGTACGAGCAGTACTTC. Translating it yields CASRPSEGLGTGYEQYF.

The chain recombines TRBV7-8 with TRBJ1-1; D uncertain. This CDR3 region has 15 residues. The V gene's germline CDR1 is SGHVS and CDR2 FQNEAQ. Between the trimmed V and J ends, which lost 3 bases and 2 bases, there was a span of 13 bases. The CDR3 loop is CASSFPVGDNTEAFF. The DNA of the CDR3 is TGTGCCAGCAGCTTCCCTGTGGGAGACAACACTGAAGCTTTCTTT.

V gene TRBV6-5 combines with J gene TRBJ2-1; a possible D gene is TRBD1 (6 bases). With 6 bases removed from V and 6 bases from J, the gap between germline ends came to 12 bases. The CDR3 extends over 13 amino acids. Germline assignment: CDR1 MNHEY and CDR2 SVGAGI. The CDR3 loop reads CASSHQGINEQFF. The CDR3 nucleotides are TGTGCCAGCAGCCACCAGGGGATCAATGAGCAGTTCTTC.

The gene calls are TRBV27 and TRBJ2-7; 8 positions agree with TRBD1. CDR1 and CDR2 (germline): MNHEY, SMNVEV (reference sequence). Unmatched junction bases numbered 6, after V lost 2 bases and J lost 6 bases. The CDR3 extends over 14 amino acids. CDR3 nucleotide sequence: TGTGCCAGCAGTTTAACAGGACAGGGCCGCGAGCAGTACTTC. The encoded protein is CASSLTGQGREQYF.

The chain employs TRBV11-2 and TRBJ2-7; no reliable D call. Germline CDR1 SGHAT, CDR2 FQNNGV. This CDR3 is built from 12 residues. V lost 1 base, J lost 5 bases, and 6 bases lay in between. Written as DNA, the CDR3 is TGTGCCAGCAGCTTAGTCCAGCACGAGCAGTACTTC. Protein: CASSLVQHEQYF.

With respect to this clone: The same CDR3 arises from other DNA sequences in this sample as well. The chain joins TRBV5-1 to TRBJ2-7; the D gene is possibly TRBD2 (6 bases). The V gene's germline CDR1 is SGHRS and CDR2 YFSETQ. This CDR3 has 14 residues. The V end was cut by 2 bases, the J end by 1 base, with 10 bases between. Here the CDR3 reads CASSFNGGSYEQYF. The CDR3 DNA reads TGCGCCAGCAGCTTCAACGGGGGATCCTACGAGCAGTACTTC.

CDR3 region: CASSPASSGLDTQYF. The CDR3 DNA sequence: TGTGCCAGCAGCCCAGCATCCAGCGGTTTAGATACGCAGTATTTT. The rearrangement joins TRBV7-3 to TRBJ2-3; D is perhaps TRBD2 (5 bases). Deletions cut 5 bases from V and 5 bases from J, with 17 bases between. The CDR3 is made up of 15 amino acids. Germline assignment: CDR1 SGHTA and CDR2 FQGTGA.

This clone occurred once. Other DNA sequences in this specimen translate into the identical CDR3. DNA for the CDR3: TGTGCCAGCAGTTTCGGCAAATCCTACGAGCAGTACTTC. Residues: CASSFGKSYEQYF. This chain connects TRBV27 to TRBJ2-7; D is unresolved. CDR1 is MNHEY and CDR2 is SMNVEV in the germline V gene (reference sequence). V was trimmed by 3 bases and J by 1 base, leaving 7 bases between them. The CDR3 spans 13 residues.

The CDR3 region is CASSVRRDRDFSQAGELFF. CDR3 nucleotides: TGTGCCAGCAGCGTCCGTCGGGACAGGGATTTTTCGCAGGCCGGGGAGCTGTTTTTT. V gene TRBV9 combines with J gene TRBJ2-2; TRBD1 agrees at 9 bases. V gave up 2 bases and J gave up 6 bases; unmatched junction bases: 17. CDR1 is SGDLS, CDR2 YYNGEE, per germline. This CDR3 has 19 residues.

The CDR3: CASMGQMNTEAFF. CDR3 nucleotides: TGTGCCAGCATGGGACAGATGAACACTGAAGCTTTCTTT. V usage is TRBV6-5 and J usage is TRBJ1-1; 7 nucleotides line up with TRBD1. This CDR3 is 13 amino acids long. Germline V lookup: CDR1 MNHEY, CDR2 SVGAGI. Losses at the gene ends were 7 bases for V and 0 bases for J; bases not matched to a gene: 2.

CDR3 loop: CAWSGDRANQPQHF. The DNA for the CDR3 is TGTGCCTGGAGTGGGGACAGGGCGAATCAGCCCCAGCATTTT. The V gene is TRBV30, the J gene TRBJ1-5, with 9 bases that match TRBD1. This CDR3 has 14 residues. Germline V gene data show CDR1 as GTSNPN and CDR2 as SVGIG (reference sequence). Trimming at V came to 1 base and at J to 4 bases, leaving 2 bases not matched to a gene.

This clone occurred once. V usage is TRBV5-1 and J usage is TRBJ2-3, with 13 bases lining up with TRBD2. After removal of 7 bases from V and 2 bases from J, the junction contained 10 bases not matched to a gene. Germline values: CDR1 SGHRS, CDR2 YFSETQ. This CDR3 spans 17 amino acids. The CDR3 here is CASRPGLAGSITDTQYF. In DNA form, the CDR3 reads TGCGCCAGCCGCCCGGGACTAGCGGGGTCCATCACAGATACGCAGTATTTT.

The chain combines TRBV27 with TRBJ1-2; 7 bases line up with TRBD1. CDR3 length: 12 residues. CDR1 is MNHEY, CDR2 SMNVEV, per germline (reference sequence). V shed 8 bases and J 4 bases; nucleotides not matched to a gene: 4. The CDR3 DNA follows: TGTGCCAGCCGGGACAGTAGCTATGGCTACACCTTC. This gives the protein CASRDSSYGYTF.

This clone was observed once. The chain links TRBV7-6 to TRBJ2-7; D is perhaps TRBD1 or TRBD2 (5 bases each). Trimming removed 4 bases at V and 0 bases at J, with 16 bases between. Germline CDR1 and CDR2: SGHVS and FNYEAQ. The CDR3 has 16 amino acids. The CDR3 bases are TGTGCCAGCAGCTCGGCGGAGGACACAAACTCCTACGAGCAGTACTTC. The encoded protein is CASSSAEDTNSYEQYF. Full variable domain (rest looked up from reference TRBV7-6 and TRBJ2-7): GAGVSQSPRYKVTKRGQDVALRCDPISGHVSLYWYRQALGQGPEFLTYFNYEAQQDKSGLPNDRFSAERPEGSISTLTIQRTEQRDSAMYRCASSSAEDTNSYEQYFGPGTRLTVT.